These 23 T cell receptor beta chains were sequenced from one sample in a study of shared clonotypes between healthy human individuals. Only in-frame clones appear in the TCRdb table, and some are missing; sequencing was by immunoSEQ multiplex PCR. The sample yields a few million clones, over 85% seen once. Sequencing was carried out using naive CD4+ T cells sorted from blood. The subset was: CD45RA+ positively selected. The receptors were gathered from a man aged 18-30 years in good health.

This sequence joins TRBV5-1 and TRBJ2-3, with 8 bases fitting TRBD2. The V segment lost 6 bases and the J segment 1 base; nucleotides outside the gene matches: 7. Germline assignment: CDR1 SGHRS and CDR2 YFSETQ. There are 15 residues in the CDR3. The CDR3: CASNPRGGGTDTQYF. DNA of the CDR3: TGCGCCAGCAACCCCCGGGGGGGCGGCACAGATACGCAGTATTTT.

The rearrangement links TRBV19 to TRBJ1-5; no clear D gene. Between the trimmed V and J ends, which lost 4 bases and 4 bases, there was a span of 11 bases. The CDR3 contains 14 residues. Germline CDR1 and CDR2: LNHDA and SQIVND (reference sequence). As DNA, the CDR3 is TGTGCCAGTAGTAACTTCGACGGGAATCAGCCCCAGCATTTT. This encodes CASSNFDGNQPQHF.

Comment on this clone: In the same sample, other DNA sequences code for this CDR3. The gene calls are TRBV9 and TRBJ1-6, with D perhaps TRBD1 (5 bases). The CDR3 sequence is 14 residues long. The germline V gene has CDR1 SGDLS and CDR2 YYNGEE. The V gene lost 0 bases and the J gene lost 7 bases, with 8 bases spanning the gap. The CDR3 region is CASSVGGENSPLHF. DNA for the CDR3: TGTGCCAGCAGCGTAGGAGGGGAGAATTCACCCCTCCACTTT.

The V call is TRBV2, the J call TRBJ1-3; the D is unclear. The CDR3 length is 12 residues. The germline V and J ends were trimmed by 2 bases and 3 bases, with 2 bases remaining between them. Per germline, CDR1 SNHLY and CDR2 FYNNEI. CDR3 bases: TGTGCCAGCAGTGAATATGGAAACACCATATATTTT. Protein: CASSEYGNTIYF.

This chain connects TRBV9 to TRBJ2-3; D not resolved. Trimming took 3 bases from V and 0 from J, leaving 14 bases between them. The CDR3 has 16 amino acids. Germline lookup yields CDR1 SGDLS and CDR2 YYNGEE. For the CDR3, the DNA is TGTGCCAGCAGCGAGGGATATCCCACTAGCACAGATACGCAGTATTTT. Translated, it gives CASSEGYPTSTDTQYF.

This chain connects TRBV6-6 to TRBJ1-2, with TRBD1 matching over 8 bases. The CDR3 covers 14 residues. CDR1 MNHNY and CDR2 SVGAGI come from the germline V gene (reference sequence). V lost 6 bases and J lost 0; bases outside the gene matches: 3. The CDR3 nucleotides are TGTGCCAGCAGGAGGACAGGGCCTAACTATGGCTACACCTTC. Residues: CASRRTGPNYGYTF.

A remark on this clone: The identical CDR3 is also encoded by other nucleotide sequences in the sample. The chain uses TRBV2 and TRBJ2-1, with D hard to call. Trimming removed 5 bases from V and 7 bases from J, with 6 bases in between. Per germline, CDR1 SNHLY and CDR2 FYNNEI. The CDR3 is 11 amino acids. This chain's CDR3 is CASSMENEQFF. The CDR3 nucleotides are TGTGCCAGCAGTATGGAGAATGAGCAGTTCTTC. Together with reference TRBV2 and TRBJ2-1, the CDR3 gives the full variable domain: EPEVTQTPSHQVTQMGQEVILRCVPISNHLYFYWYRQILGQKVEFLVSFYNNEISEKSEIFDDQFSVERPDGSNFTLKIRSTKLEDSAMYFCASSMENEQFFGPGTRLTVL.

The rearrangement uses TRBV5-1 and TRBJ2-1; 9 bases agree with TRBD1. Germline V gene data show CDR1 as SGHRS and CDR2 as YFSETQ. This CDR3 has 16 amino acids. Trimming took 1 base from V and 3 from J; bases not matched to a gene: 5. The CDR3 reads CASSLLGTGNYNEQFF. In DNA form, the CDR3 reads TGCGCCAGCAGCTTGTTGGGGACAGGGAACTACAATGAGCAGTTCTTC.

The chain recombines TRBV6-5 with TRBJ1-1, with 8 bases that match TRBD1. Germline-derived CDR1 and CDR2 are MNHEY and SVGAGI. Trimming took 5 bases from V and 9 from J; bases not matched to a gene: 5. The CDR3 is made up of 12 amino acids. CDR3 loop: CASSPRDRKAFF. The CDR3 region has the DNA TGTGCCAGCAGTCCACGGGACAGGAAAGCTTTCTTT.

The chain combines TRBV6-1 with TRBJ1-1; 7 positions match TRBD1. Unmatched junction bases numbered 10, after V lost 7 bases and J lost 2 bases. The CDR3 is made up of 15 amino acids. Germline V gives CDR1 MNHNS, CDR2 SASEGT. CDR3 in amino acids: CASTWTGGFNTEAFF. DNA of the CDR3: TGTGCCAGCACCTGGACAGGAGGGTTCAACACTGAAGCTTTCTTT.

This clone was seen more than once but under ten times. The genes are TRBV6-1 and TRBJ1-1; weak D call: TRBD1 (5 bases). The V gene lost 6 bases and the J gene lost 6 bases, with 14 bases spanning the gap. The germline gives CDR1 MNHNS, CDR2 SASEGT. The CDR3 runs 13 residues. CDR3 nucleotides: TGTGCCAGCAGGAGAGGTGGAGGGGCTGAAGCTTTCTTT. Its protein product is CASRRGGGAEAFF.

The chain recombines TRBV15 with TRBJ2-5, with 8 bases that match TRBD1. Germline CDR1 is LNHNV and CDR2 is YYDKDF (reference sequence). With V trimmed by 0 bases and J by 5 bases, 8 bases remained unmatched. The CDR3 length is 16 residues. The CDR3 nucleotides are TGTGCCACCAGCAGAGATCCCGCAGGGGGCGCGGAGACCCAGTACTTC. Translating it yields CATSRDPAGGAETQYF.

V usage is TRBV18 and J usage is TRBJ2-7; 8 bases line up with TRBD1. Germline CDR1 is KGHSH and CDR2 is LQKENI. The CDR3 runs 14 residues. The junction had 6 bases not matched to a gene; V was cut back by 3 bases and J by 5 bases. Here the CDR3 reads CASSPLTGGHEQYF. The CDR3 DNA reads as TGTGCCAGCTCACCCCTTACAGGGGGGCACGAGCAGTACTTC.

The chain combines TRBV27 with TRBJ1-4, with TRBD1 identical over 10 bases. V was clipped by 6 bases and J by 7 bases; unmatched bases: 8. The germline V gene encodes CDR1 MNHEY and CDR2 SMNVEV (reference sequence). The CDR3 is 15 amino acids. The CDR3 region has the DNA TGTGCCAGCAGAAAAACCGGGACAGGGGTTGAAAAACTGTTTTTT. Protein: CASRKTGTGVEKLFF. Combining the CDR3 with reference TRBV27 and TRBJ1-4 gives the whole variable domain EAQVTQNPRYLITVTGKKLTVTCSQNMNHEYMSWYRQDPGLGLRQIYYSMNVEVTDKGDVPEGYKVSRKEKRNFPLILESPSPNQTSLYFCASRKTGTGVEKLFFGSGTQLSVL.

This clone came up once. Distinct nucleotide sequences in the sample also encode this CDR3. The chain has TRBV5-1 and TRBJ2-3, with D tentatively TRBD2 (5 bases). Germline CDR1 SGHRS, CDR2 YFSETQ. The CDR3 is made up of 14 amino acids. V was clipped by 2 bases and J by 0 bases, with 7 bases between them. CDR3 sequence reads: CASSFGLSTDTQYF. The DNA for the CDR3 is TGCGCCAGCAGCTTTGGACTCAGCACAGATACGCAGTATTTT. Drawing the rest from reference TRBV5-1 and TRBJ2-3, the complete variable domain is KAGVTQTPRYLIKTRGQQVTLSCSPISGHRSVSWYQQTPGQGLQFLFEYFSETQRNKGNFPGRFSGRQFSNSRSEMNVSTLELGDSALYLCASSFGLSTDTQYFGPGTRLTVL.

This rearrangement joins TRBV28 to TRBJ1-5; TRBD1 matches at 8 bases. This CDR3 comprises 16 residues. Per germline, CDR1 MDHEN and CDR2 SYDVKM. Trimming at V came to 5 bases and at J to 2 bases, leaving 8 bases not matched to a gene. The CDR3 region is CASSPPSGQGNQPQHF. The CDR3 nucleotides read TGTGCCAGCAGTCCCCCATCGGGACAGGGCAATCAGCCCCAGCATTTT.

The genes are TRBV11-2 and TRBJ1-1; maybe TRBD1 (6 bases). CDR3 length: 16 residues. V was trimmed by 0 bases and J by 0 bases, leaving 11 bases between them. In germline, CDR1 is SGHAT, CDR2 FQNNGV. The CDR3 spells CASSLDPRGLNTEAFF. For the CDR3, the DNA is TGTGCCAGCAGCTTAGACCCTCGGGGGCTGAACACTGAAGCTTTCTTT. The full variable domain, in which reference TRBV11-2 and TRBJ1-1 provide the parts outside the CDR3, is EAGVAQSPRYKIIEKRQSVAFWCNPISGHATLYWYQQILGQGPKLLIQFQNNGVVDDSQLPKDRFSAERLKGVDSTLKIQPAKLEDSAVYLCASSLDPRGLNTEAFFGQGTRLTVV.

This chain connects TRBV15 to TRBJ1-5; D is unclear. The V and J ends lost 5 bases and 13 bases respectively, with 21 bases between them. The CDR3 has 14 residues. Per germline, CDR1 LNHNV and CDR2 YYDKDF (reference sequence). The CDR3 nucleotides read TGTGCCACCAGCCCCCCCCTGAGGTTGGAGAGTCAGCATTTT. It is translated as CATSPPLRLESQHF.

CDR3 region: CASSLNRAEAFF. The CDR3 region has the DNA TGTGCCAGCAGCCTCAATCGGGCTGAAGCTTTCTTT. The chain is built from TRBV7-9 and TRBJ1-1; D gene unclear. Germline CDR1 is SEHNR and CDR2 is FQNEAQ (reference sequence). The CDR3 runs 12 residues. V gave up 5 bases and J gave up 6 bases, with 10 bases separating them.

The CDR3 here is CASSYSERGGGGYTF. CDR3 in DNA: TGTGCCAGCAGTTACTCAGAGAGAGGGGGCGGTGGCTACACCTTC. The chain links TRBV6-5 to TRBJ1-2, with 7 nucleotides matching TRBD1. There are 15 residues in the CDR3. CDR1 and CDR2 (germline): MNHEY, SVGAGI. V shed 0 bases, J shed 7 bases, and the junction held 8 bases outside the gene matches.

With respect to this clone: Other DNA sequences in this specimen translate into the identical CDR3. In nucleotides, the CDR3 is TGTGCCAGCAGGGCAGGCAATCAGCCCCAGCATTTT. Its translation is CASRAGNQPQHF. The chain combines TRBV6-5 with TRBJ1-5; D ambiguous. Germline CDR1 MNHEY, CDR2 SVGAGI. The V end lost 6 bases, the J end lost 2 bases, and 5 bases lay between the germline ends. CDR3 size: 12 residues.

This chain connects TRBV28 to TRBJ2-1; 10 bases line up with TRBD2. This CDR3 region has 15 residues. Germline trimming cut 5 bases from V and 7 bases from J; bases unmatched to any gene: 8. Per the germline V gene, CDR1 is MDHEN and CDR2 is SYDVKM. CDR3 sequence reads: CASSRSGGERNEQFF. The DNA of the CDR3 is TGTGCCAGCAGTCGAAGCGGGGGGGAAAGGAATGAGCAGTTCTTC. Supplemented by reference TRBV28 and TRBJ2-1, the full variable domain reads DVKVTQSSRYLVKRTGEKVFLECVQDMDHENMFWYRQDPGLGLRLIYFSYDVKMKEKGDIPEGYSVSREKKERFSLILESASTNQTSMYLCASSRSGGERNEQFFGPGTRLTVL.

The V gene is TRBV29-1, the J gene TRBJ1-5; 7 bases agree with TRBD1. J gave up 3 bases and V 6 bases, and 8 bases lay outside the gene matches. This CDR3 is built from 14 residues. Germline V gives CDR1 SQVTM, CDR2 ANQGSEA. The CDR3 loop reads CSVAFTGDNQPQHF. The CDR3 DNA sequence: TGCAGCGTCGCTTTTACAGGGGACAATCAGCCCCAGCATTTT.